The sequence of this T cell receptor (beta chain) was determined in a study of cytomegalovirus exposure and HLA in healthy donors. The germline V and J ends were trimmed by 5 bases and 4 bases, with 14 bases remaining between them. The CDR3 length is 14 residues. From germline, CDR1 is LNHDA and CDR2 SQIVND (reference sequence). Turning to this clone: Antigen specificity is unknown.

Primers for the PCR totalled 60 Vbeta and 13 Jbeta. Using immunoSEQ multiplex PCR, the repertoire was profiled, and TCRdb retains in-frame clones only, with some absent. The sample has under 150,000 clones, 82% seen once; the top ten hold around 2.7%. Findings and caveats of the study: What a later analysis showed was that several of the most significant clusters appeared linked to common viral pathogens.

The sample was PBMCs. The chain uses TRBV19 and TRBJ1-2; D is possibly TRBD1 (5 bases). The clonotype was recovered from a woman under 30 in good health and CMV-seronegative. In DNA form, the CDR3 reads TGTGCCAGTAGTCCCGAACTCGACAGCTATGGCTACACCTTC. Translated, it gives CASSPELDSYGYTF.